These 20 T cell receptor beta chains originate from one sample sequenced in a study of CD8 T cells in Susac syndrome (dated by TCRdb to between 2018 and 2020). Receptor amplification or capture employed the immunoSEQ multiplex PCR assay. RNA was extracted using the RNeasy kit, and about 0.5 to 1 ug of the RNA was reverse transcribed with random hexamers. TCRdb reworked the public reads: Q25 trimming with fastp, MiXCR clone assembly, productive beta chains retained. CDR3 protein sequences are deduplicated, and each keeps its most common genes and DNA. The sample contains 130,000 to 150,000 distinct CDR3 sequences, about 94% of them found a single time. Jointly, the top ten make up about 0.25% of the sample. The sequencing input was CD8+ T cells from PBMCs. These receptors were taken from a human donor in good health.

J is TRBJ1-1 and V is TRBV7-8; 8 bases match TRBD1. Unmatched junction bases numbered 1, after V lost 1 base and J lost 3 bases. Looked up from germline, CDR1 is SGHVS and CDR2 is FQNEAQ. The CDR3 is 14 residues long. CDR3 loop: CASSLVTGDTEAFF. The CDR3 DNA reads as TGTGCCAGCAGCTTAGTGACAGGGGACACTGAAGCTTTCTTT. The whole variable domain, filled in from reference TRBV7-8 and TRBJ1-1, reads GAGVSQSPRYKVAKRGQDVALRCDPISGHVSLFWYQQALGQGPEFLTYFQNEAQLDKSGLPSDRFFAERPEGSVSTLKIQRTQQEDSAVYLCASSLVTGDTEAFFGQGTRLTVV.

The chain carries TRBV7-9 and TRBJ2-7; D gene ambiguous. Trimming took off 5 bases at V and 3 bases at J, with 17 bases between the two ends. The V gene's germline CDR1 is SEHNR and CDR2 FQNEAQ (reference sequence). This CDR3 is 15 amino acids long. The CDR3 is CASSHKEHRSYEQYF. In DNA, the CDR3 is TGTGCCAGCAGCCATAAAGAGCACCGCAGCTACGAGCAGTACTTC.

The V gene is TRBV20-1, the J gene TRBJ2-7; perhaps TRBD2 as D (6 bases). The CDR3 is made up of 14 amino acids. Germline V CDR1 and CDR2: DFQATT, SNEGSKA (reference sequence). The germline V and J ends were trimmed by 6 bases and 4 bases, with 19 bases remaining between them. The CDR3: CSASIGGAAYEQYF. In DNA form, the CDR3 reads TGCAGTGCGTCAATCGGGGGAGCCGCATACGAGCAGTACTTC.

The J gene is TRBJ1-2, the V gene TRBV6-5, with a tentative D call TRBD1 (6 bases). Germline values: CDR1 MNHEY, CDR2 SVGAGI. Trimming took 0 bases from V and 4 from J, leaving 9 bases between them. This CDR3 has 14 amino acids. This chain's CDR3 is CASSYSGAGYGYTF. CDR3 sequence (DNA): TGTGCCAGCAGTTACTCGGGGGCAGGCTATGGCTACACCTTC.

This chain's CDR3 is CSVEQSSYEQYF. The CDR3 bases are TGCAGCGTTGAACAGAGCTCCTACGAGCAGTACTTC. V usage is TRBV29-1 and J usage is TRBJ2-7, with no clear D. V gave up 2 bases and J gave up 0 bases, with 5 bases separating them. The length of the CDR3 is 12 residues. Germline CDR1 is SQVTM and CDR2 is ANQGSEA.

The chain has TRBV5-6 and TRBJ2-4; either TRBD1 or TRBD2 may supply D (5 bases each). From germline, CDR1 is SGHDT and CDR2 YYEEEE. The CDR3 covers 14 residues. V was cut by 4 bases and J by 0 bases, with 8 bases left in between. CDR3 region: CASSPGTAKNIQYF. CDR3 in DNA: TGTGCCAGCAGCCCCGGGACAGCCAAAAACATTCAGTACTTC.

The chain is built from TRBV4-1 and TRBJ2-1, with 11 bases fitting TRBD2. Trimming removed 4 bases from V and 10 bases from J; junction bases left unmatched: 9. The CDR3 runs 15 residues. The germline V gene has CDR1 MGHRA and CDR2 YSYEKL. CDR3 sequence reads: CASSPVLAGGSEQFF. As DNA, the CDR3 is TGCGCCAGCAGCCCCGTTCTAGCGGGAGGTAGCGAGCAGTTCTTC.

The chain joins TRBV30 to TRBJ2-7; D ambiguous. In germline, CDR1 is GTSNPN, CDR2 SVGIG (reference sequence). CDR3 length: 13 amino acids. The V gene lost 0 bases and the J gene lost 2 bases, with 8 bases spanning the gap. The CDR3 protein is CAWSVGRTYEQYF. Written as DNA, the CDR3 is TGTGCCTGGAGTGTAGGACGGACCTACGAGCAGTACTTC.

The chain joins TRBV20-1 to TRBJ2-1; tentatively, D is TRBD1 (5 bases). V was shortened by 0 bases and J by 14 bases, with 14 bases between the two germline ends. CDR3 length: 12 amino acids. CDR1 is DFQATT and CDR2 is SNEGSKA in the germline V gene (reference sequence). CDR3 in amino acids: CSARDWTMSEFF. CDR3 DNA: TGCAGTGCTAGAGATTGGACAATGAGTGAGTTCTTC.

The chain is built from TRBV9 and TRBJ2-3, with TRBD2 matching over 10 bases. Trimming at V came to 4 bases and at J to 4 bases, leaving 9 bases not matched to a gene. Germline V lookup: CDR1 SGDLS, CDR2 YYNGEE. CDR3 length equals 16 residues. CDR3 bases: TGTGCCAGCAGCCCCAGGGGGCTAGCGGGAGCAGATACGCAGTATTTT. Protein product: CASSPRGLAGADTQYF. The whole variable domain, filled in from reference TRBV9 and TRBJ2-3, reads DSGVTQTPKHLITATGQRVTLRCSPRSGDLSVYWYQQSLDQGLQFLIQYYNGEERAKGNILERFSAQQFPDLHSELNLSSLELGDSALYFCASSPRGLAGADTQYFGPGTRLTVL.

This chain joins TRBV6-2 or TRBV6-3 and TRBJ1-2, with D unclear. V shed 4 bases and J shed 10 bases, with 16 bases lying between them. Germline V lookup: CDR1 MNHEY, CDR2 SVGEGT. This CDR3 region has 13 residues. The CDR3 here is CASSLSPMVDYTF. The CDR3 DNA is TGTGCCAGCAGTTTATCCCCTATGGTTGACTACACCTTC.

This clonotype was seen more than once but under ten times. This chain connects TRBV27 to TRBJ2-3; D is undetermined. Germline V lookup: CDR1 MNHEY, CDR2 SMNVEV (reference sequence). V was shortened by 2 bases and J by 5 bases, with 5 bases between the two germline ends. The CDR3 has 12 amino acids. In nucleotides, the CDR3 is TGTGCCAGCAGTTTAATCGGAGATACGCAGTATTTT. It specifies CASSLIGDTQYF.

The rearrangement uses TRBV12-3 or TRBV12-4 and TRBJ2-5, with TRBD1 as a possible D gene (5 bases). V was clipped by 7 bases and J by 4 bases, with 13 bases between them. The CDR3 has 13 amino acids. The CDR3 coding sequence is TGTGCCAGCACCGACAGTAATCCAGAGACCCAGTACTTC. Protein: CASTDSNPETQYF.

This clonotype was recorded once. This chain links TRBV29-1 with TRBJ2-7; D is possibly TRBD2 (5 bases). Germline-derived CDR1 and CDR2 are SQVTM and ANQGSEA. V was trimmed by 5 bases and J by 5 bases, leaving 19 bases between them. This CDR3 has 14 residues. The DNA for the CDR3 is TGCAGCGTTACCCCCCTGAGGGCCCTGGACGAGCAGTACTTC. Encoded protein: CSVTPLRALDEQYF.

The chain couples TRBV12-3 or TRBV12-4 to TRBJ1-1; a possible D gene is TRBD1 (6 bases). Trimming took 4 bases from V and 4 from J, leaving 10 bases between them. The CDR3 has 13 residues. DNA of the CDR3: TGTGCCAGCAGTTCCTTCAGGGGCACTGAAGCTTTCTTT. As protein: CASSSFRGTEAFF.

The chain links TRBV27 to TRBJ1-1; D is uncertain. With 6 bases removed from V and 0 bases from J, the gap between germline ends came to 11 bases. The CDR3 covers 14 residues. The germline gives CDR1 MNHEY, CDR2 SMNVEV (reference sequence). CDR3: CASSLLPVNTEAFF. In nucleotides, the CDR3 is TGTGCCAGCAGCCTGCTCCCGGTGAACACTGAAGCTTTCTTT.

The chain is built from TRBV6-5 and TRBJ2-7; tentative D call: TRBD1 (6 bases). Trimming pared 6 bases from V and 0 bases from J, leaving 12 bases between. Germline V lookup: CDR1 MNHEY, CDR2 SVGAGI. This CDR3 is 14 amino acids long. CDR3 sequence reads: CASSNRDNSYEQYF. The CDR3 nucleotides read TGTGCCAGCAGCAACCGGGACAACTCCTACGAGCAGTACTTC.

This clonotype showed up just a few times. The V and J genes are TRBV25-1 and TRBJ1-1; D is unclear. Trimming stripped 5 bases from V and 0 bases from J, with 10 bases between. CDR3 length equals 14 residues. CDR1 MGHDK and CDR2 SYGVNS come from the germline V gene. The CDR3 bases are TGTGCCAGCAGTTCGTTGGGCTTGAACACTGAAGCTTTCTTT. Amino acid sequence: CASSSLGLNTEAFF.

This clonotype has just one count. The chain uses TRBV28 and TRBJ2-6, with D perhaps TRBD1 or TRBD2 (5 bases each). Germline CDR1 and CDR2: MDHEN and SYDVKM. The CDR3 sequence is 15 residues long. The V gene lost 5 bases and the J gene lost 5 bases, with 13 bases spanning the gap. For the CDR3, the DNA is TGTGCCAGCAGTCCAGGGACGGGATGGGCCAACGTCCTGACTTTC. Translation: CASSPGTGWANVLTF. The full variable domain, in which reference TRBV28 and TRBJ2-6 provide the parts outside the CDR3, is DVKVTQSSRYLVKRTGEKVFLECVQDMDHENMFWYRQDPGLGLRLIYFSYDVKMKEKGDIPEGYSVSREKKERFSLILESASTNQTSMYLCASSPGTGWANVLTFGAGSRLTVL.

CDR3 residues: CATRDSNYGYTF. In DNA form, the CDR3 reads TGTGCCACGCGGGACAGCAACTATGGCTACACCTTC. The chain has TRBV24-1 and TRBJ1-2, with 7 bases fitting TRBD1. The CDR3 covers 12 residues. Germline CDR1 and CDR2: KGHDR and SFDVKD. V shed 10 bases and J 2 bases; nucleotides not matched to a gene: 3.